This T cell receptor (beta chain) derives from a study of human T cells and chemical hapten exposure. Study-level information: Read at 6 days, the patch tests placed 0.01% DPC on the upper back. Study findings and constraints: No alteration of TCRs above 1 in 1000 frequency was seen with DPC sensitization.

As to this clonotype: No antigen is known for it.

Time point described: patch test 1, 2 weeks after DPC sensitization. This sample's treatment: therapeutic diphenylcyclopropenone sensitization with weekly scalp DPC. TCRdb redid the calling of the RACE reads with MiXCR, one entry per CDR3 protein. The data contain fewer than 500,000 distinct CDR3 sequences, more than 4.5% of them singletons. The CDR3 is 13 amino acids. Germline-derived CDR1 and CDR2 are SQVTM and ANQGSEA. V lost 2 bases to trimming and J lost 3 bases, with 7 bases between them. The sequence was obtained from a woman in her forties or fifties with alopecia areata. Some clones in this sample may be carry-over from other donors' samples. The sequences come from whole blood, collected in connection with sensitization to the hapten diphenylcyclopropenone (DPC). This sequence joins TRBV29-1 and TRBJ2-2, with D unresolved. The CDR3, as DNA: TGCAGCGTTGAACAGCGACACACCGGGGAGCTGTTTTTT. Translating gives CSVEQRHTGELFF.